Listed below are T cell receptor beta chains from one sample, sequenced in a study of cytomegalovirus exposure and HLA in healthy donors. Profiling relied on immunoSEQ multiplex PCR, and the TCRdb table lists in-frame clones only, not all of them. The table shows about 180,000 clones, with around 79% occurring only once. Specimen: PBMCs. These receptors originate from a female donor in good health and CMV-seronegative. The CDR3 runs from the conserved cysteine through the conserved F or W. Fields, in order: V gene, clone size, J gene, CDR3 protein. The size entry is marked missing in some rows and otherwise reads once, few, many or a size class.

TRBV28,NA,TRBJ1-1,CASSDPGQGHHEAFF
TRBV5-1,NA,TRBJ2-3,CASSGGTSTDTQYF
TRBV6-5,NA,TRBJ2-5,CASSYSGAPGGAQYF
TRBV30,NA,TRBJ1-3,CAWSPGFGTGGNTIYF
TRBV11-2,NA,TRBJ2-5,CASRGLAEETQYF
TRBV28,NA,TRBJ2-3,CASSLWDKINTQYF
TRBV7-2,NA,TRBJ2-7,CASSSLAGGSLVNEQYF
TRBV7-3,NA,TRBJ1-6,CASSQGSENSPLHF
TRBV6-4,once,TRBJ2-1,CASSQDRGLYNEQFF
TRBV11-2,few,TRBJ2-3,CASSSLGGLGWYF
TRBV7-2,NA,TRBJ2-3,CASSQRLAGRSSRTDTQYF
TRBV6-1,NA,TRBJ1-5,CASSGNRVWDSNQPQHF
TRBV4-3,NA,TRBJ2-6,CASSRIRVSGANVLTF
TRBV4-3,once,TRBJ1-1,CASSQRGGGLHTEAFF
TRBV18,NA,TRBJ2-2,CASSATHQNTGELFF
TRBV30,NA,TRBJ1-1,CASRGGTEAFF
TRBV29-1,NA,TRBJ2-1,CSVEDNRADEQFF
TRBV9,NA,TRBJ2-2,CASTGQAGSGELFF
TRBV6-6,NA,TRBJ2-7,CASSDTGEQYF
TRBV9,NA,TRBJ2-7,CASSEGTGGVYEQYF
TRBV7-2,once,TRBJ1-2,CASSLTRQGTDGYTF
TRBV5-6,NA,TRBJ1-2,CASSLASWQASGYTF